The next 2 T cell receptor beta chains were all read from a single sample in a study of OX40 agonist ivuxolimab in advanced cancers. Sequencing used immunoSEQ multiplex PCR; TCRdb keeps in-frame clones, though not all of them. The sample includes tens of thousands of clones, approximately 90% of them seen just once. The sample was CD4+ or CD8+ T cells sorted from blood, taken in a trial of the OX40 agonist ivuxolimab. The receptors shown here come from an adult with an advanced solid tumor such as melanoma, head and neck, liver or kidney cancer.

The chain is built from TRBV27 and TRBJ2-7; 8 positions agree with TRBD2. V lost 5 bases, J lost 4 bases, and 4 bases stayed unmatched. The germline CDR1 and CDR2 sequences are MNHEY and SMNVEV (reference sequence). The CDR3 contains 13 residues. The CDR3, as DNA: TGTGCCAGCAGTATGACTAGCGAGTACGAGCAGTACTTC. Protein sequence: CASSMTSEYEQYF.

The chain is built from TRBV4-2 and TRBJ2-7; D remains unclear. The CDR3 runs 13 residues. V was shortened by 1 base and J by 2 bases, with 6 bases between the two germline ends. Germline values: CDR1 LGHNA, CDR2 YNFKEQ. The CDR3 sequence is CASSQAATYEQYF. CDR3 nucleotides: TGTGCCAGCAGCCAAGCCGCGACCTACGAGCAGTACTTC.